The rows below give T cell receptor beta chains drawn from one sample of a study of brain metastases from non-small cell lung cancer. Sequencing used immunoSEQ multiplex PCR; TCRdb keeps in-frame clones, though not all of them. Here the sample spans 4,000 to 5,000 clones, roughly 90% being singletons. The source material was primary lung tumor tissue. The receptor source for this set is a donor at least 40 years old with non-small cell lung cancer. CDR3s include the opening cysteine and the closing phenylalanine or tryptophan. Each record gives: CDR3 length, V gene, clone size, D gene, J gene, CDR3 DNA, CDR3 protein. D genes are given only for firm matches. Clone size is shown for a subset of rows, as once, few, many or a class of expanded clone.

>15|TRBV7-6|NA|TRBD2|TRBJ2-1
TGTGCCAGCAGCCCAGGACTAGCGGGGGAGTATGAGCAGTTCTTC
CASSPGLAGEYEQFF
>13|TRBV2|NA|TRBD2|TRBJ2-1
TGTGCTAGCAGGACTAGCGCAAACAATGAGCAGTTCTTC
CASRTSANNEQFF
>16|TRBV5-6|NA|NA|TRBJ2-5
TGTGCCAGCAGTTCCGGCCACAGGGAAGCCCAAGAGACCCAGTACTTC
CASSSGHREAQETQYF
>15|TRBV7-2|NA|NA|TRBJ2-2
TGTGCCAGCAGCTTAGTTGGACAGAGGGGCAGGGAGCTGTTTTTT
CASSLVGQRGRELFF
>16|TRBV6-2/TRBV6-3|NA|TRBD2|TRBJ2-2
TGTGCCAGCAGCCAATACAGCGGGGGAGCCGCCGGGGAGCTGTTTTTT
CASSQYSGGAAGELFF
>15|TRBV5-4|NA|NA|TRBJ2-5
TGTGCCAGCAGCTTGGCCAACAGAAGAGTAGAGACCCAGTACTTC
CASSLANRRVETQYF
>14|TRBV7-8|once|NA|TRBJ1-1
TGTGCCAGCAGCGTTATACAGAGCAACATTGAAGCTTTCTTT
CASSVIQSNIEAFF
>15|TRBV7-8|NA|TRBD1|TRBJ1-1
TGTGCCAGCAGCCCTGCGACAGGGATGAACACTGAAGCTTTCTTT
CASSPATGMNTEAFF
>15|TRBV7-2|NA|NA|TRBJ2-3
TGTGCCAGCAGCTCTGGGTTAACTGCCCGGGGTACGCAGTATTTT
CASSSGLTARGTQYF
>14|TRBV6-4|NA|TRBD2|TRBJ2-1
TGTGCCAGCAGTGAAGGACTAGAGGGGAGTGAGCAGTTCTTC
CASSEGLEGSEQFF
>16|TRBV19|NA|TRBD1|TRBJ2-1
TGTGCCAGTAGTATATCATGGCAGGGGGCGCGAAATGAGCAATTCTTC
CASSISWQGARNEQFF
>16|TRBV5-8|NA|NA|TRBJ1-5
TGTGCCAGCAGCTCGGGACATAGGGGCGGGAATCAGCCCCAGCATTTT
CASSSGHRGGNQPQHF
>13|TRBV28|NA|NA|TRBJ1-1
TGTGCCAGCAGGAATCAGGGGAACACTGAAGCTTTCTTT
CASRNQGNTEAFF
>16|TRBV5-1|NA|NA|TRBJ2-3
TGCGCCAGCAGCTTGGGTTCTGGGTGGTCCACAGATACGCAGTATTTT
CASSLGSGWSTDTQYF
>16|TRBV9|NA|TRBD2|TRBJ2-3
TGTGCCAGCAGCGTAGCCCAGCGGGGGGGAACAGATACGCAGTATTTT
CASSVAQRGGTDTQYF
>16|TRBV5-5|NA|TRBD1|TRBJ1-5
TGTGCCAGCAGCCCCGGGACAGCCTTCGACAATCAGCCCCAGCATTTT
CASSPGTAFDNQPQHF
>13|TRBV29-1|NA|NA|TRBJ2-5
TGCAGCGTTGTCGTGGCAGCCCAAGAGACCCAGTACTTC
CSVVVAAQETQYF
>16|TRBV11-3|NA|TRBD2|TRBJ2-2
TGTGCCAGCAGCGGCCCCTACCTAGCGGGTGGCGGGGAGCTGTTTTTT
CASSGPYLAGGGELFF
>16|TRBV6-1|NA|NA|TRBJ1-1
TGTGCCAGCAGTGACCCCCGACGGGGACGAAGCTTTGAAGCTTTCTTT
CASSDPRRGRSFEAFF
>16|TRBV24-1|NA|NA|TRBJ2-2
TGTGCCACCAGTGATTTCACCGGGACGAACACCGGGGAGCTGTTTTTT
CATSDFTGTNTGELFF
>15|TRBV5-4|NA|NA|TRBJ2-1
TGTGCCAGCAGCTTGGGGATAACGGCCGTAAATGAGCAGTTCTTC
CASSLGITAVNEQFF
>14|TRBV6-2/TRBV6-3|NA|NA|TRBJ1-5
TGTGCCAGCAGTTCCGGGACCTCCAATCAGCCCCAGCATTTT
CASSSGTSNQPQHF
>12|TRBV2|NA|NA|TRBJ2-7
TGTGCCAGCAGTGAACCCCCGGACGAGCAGTACTTC
CASSEPPDEQYF
>14|TRBV11-2|NA|NA|TRBJ1-1
TGTGCCAGCAGCTTATTAGTGTCGAACACTGAAGCTTTCTTT
CASSLLVSNTEAFF
>16|TRBV13|NA|NA|TRBJ2-3
TGTGCCAGCAGCTCCCGATTGGGGAACCAATACGATACGCAGTATTTT
CASSSRLGNQYDTQYF
>14|TRBV9|few|NA|TRBJ2-1
TGTGCCAGCAGCGTAGTGGGCGGCGTCAACGAGCAGTTCTTC
CASSVVGGVNEQFF
>14|TRBV28|NA|NA|TRBJ2-1
TGTGCCAGCAGTTTCGGGGGGCCAGAAAATGAGCAGTTCTTC
CASSFGGPENEQFF
>14|TRBV28|NA|NA|TRBJ1-1
TGTGCCAGCAGCTTGGGTGTTAGGGCCAGTGAAGCTTTCTTT
CASSLGVRASEAFF
>13|TRBV11-3|few|NA|TRBJ2-1
TGTGCCAGCAGCGGACTATCCTACAATGAGCAGTTCTTC
CASSGLSYNEQFF
>17|TRBV5-1|NA|NA|TRBJ1-6
TGCGCCAGCAGACTCGACCCATGGACAGCCTCGAATTCACCCCTCCACTTT
CASRLDPWTASNSPLHF
>16|TRBV6-6|NA|TRBD2|TRBJ2-3
TGTGCCAGCAGTAAACAAACTAGCGGGAGGGAAGATACGCAGTATTTT
CASSKQTSGREDTQYF
>15|TRBV30|NA|NA|TRBJ2-6
TGTGCCTGGAGCAGGTGGATTTCTGGGGCCAACGTCCTGACTTTC
CAWSRWISGANVLTF
>10|TRBV18|once|NA|TRBJ1-1
TGTGCCAGTGAGGGGACTGAAGCTTTCTTT
CASEGTEAFF
>15|TRBV25-1|NA|NA|TRBJ1-4
TGTGCCAGCAGTGAAACCAGTGCAACTAATGAAAAACTGTTTTTT
CASSETSATNEKLFF
>16|TRBV9|NA|NA|TRBJ2-2
TGTGCCAGCAGCGTAGCTCCCAGATCGAACACCGGGGAGCTGTTTTTT
CASSVAPRSNTGELFF
>13|TRBV2|NA|NA|TRBJ1-5
TGTGCCAGCACCCTGACTAGCAATCAGCCCCAGCATTTT
CASTLTSNQPQHF
>17|TRBV14|NA|NA|TRBJ2-5
TGTGCCAGCAGCCAAGGGAAAGGGGGACCTGCCAAAGAGACCCAGTACTTC
CASSQGKGGPAKETQYF
>14|TRBV18|large|TRBD1|TRBJ2-7
TGTGCCAGCTCACCCGCCGGGACAGGGAACGAGCAGTACTTC
CASSPAGTGNEQYF
>11|TRBV10-3|NA|NA|TRBJ2-1
TGTGCCATCAATGTTCGGAATGAGCAGTTCTTC
CAINVRNEQFF
>12|TRBV10-3|NA|NA|TRBJ2-2
TGTGCCATCAGGCCGAACACCGGGGAGCTGTTTTTT
CAIRPNTGELFF
>15|TRBV19|NA|TRBD1|TRBJ1-2
TGTGCCAGTAGTATAGATGGGCAGGGGGAGGATGGCTACACCTTC
CASSIDGQGEDGYTF
>14|TRBV13|NA|TRBD2|TRBJ2-5
TGTGCCAGCAGCTTGAGCGGGAATCAAGAGACCCAGTACTTC
CASSLSGNQETQYF
>19|TRBV7-6|NA|TRBD1|TRBJ1-6
TGTGCCAGCAGCTTACTCGACAGGGGGAAGGTCGGTTATAATTCACCCCTCCACTTT
CASSLLDRGKVGYNSPLHF
>13|TRBV29-1|NA|NA|TRBJ1-1
TGCAGCTTCCGGGGATCGGGCTGGACTGAAGCTTTCTTT
CSFRGSGWTEAFF
>13|TRBV30|once|NA|TRBJ2-6
TGTGCCTGGAGGGTTTCTGGGGCCAACGTCCTGACTTTC
CAWRVSGANVLTF
>13|TRBV10-3|NA|NA|TRBJ1-1
TGTGCCATCAGTGTGGGGGAAGACACTGAAGCTTTTTTT
CAISVGEDTEAFF
>17|TRBV7-6|NA|TRBD1|TRBJ1-1
TGTGCCAGCAGCTTAGCGCGTACAGGGGCCTTAAACACTGAAGCTTTCTTT
CASSLARTGALNTEAFF
>16|TRBV7-2|once|NA|TRBJ2-4
TGTGCCAGCAGCTCTTGGGGGCAGACCGCCAAAAACATTCAGTACTTC
CASSSWGQTAKNIQYF